A single sample gave rise to the 10 T cell receptor beta chains below, sequenced in a study of metastatic and nonmetastatic thyroid tumors. All patients were treatment-naive before thyroid surgery. With MiXCR, TCRdb reprocessed the PCR reads. This sample has about 30,000 clones, with about 3.9% found just once. Sequenced sample: blood. Receptors originate from a female donor with papillary thyroid cancer or a benign thyroid nodule (not recorded which). Some clones in this sample may be carry-over from other donors' samples.

A few counts support this clone. This rearrangement joins TRBV28 to TRBJ1-4; TRBD1 agrees at 9 bases. Germline assignment: CDR1 MDHEN and CDR2 SYDVKM. The trim removed 7 bases at V and 7 bases at J, leaving 7 bases unmatched. The CDR3 totals 14 residues. The CDR3 loop is CASIDRQGGEKLFF. DNA for the CDR3: TGTGCCAGCATTGATCGACAGGGGGGTGAAAAACTGTTTTTT.

By proportion, this clone is medium-sized (0.01 to 0.1%). V usage is TRBV6-7 and J usage is TRBJ1-2; D is possibly TRBD1 (5 bases). TRBV6-7 falls under the ORF class, with uncertain function. V lost 5 bases and J lost 3, with 22 bases in between. CDR3 length: 17 residues. The CDR3 DNA follows: TGTGCCAGCAGTCCCCGACTGGGCAGGGAGCAAGACTATGGCTACACCTTC. It encodes CASSPRLGREQDYGYTF.

This clone showed up many times. V is TRBV2 and J is TRBJ1-5; possible D gene TRBD1, 5 bases. Trimming left V 1 base short and J 2 bases short, with 6 bases between. The germline V gene encodes CDR1 SNHLY and CDR2 FYNNEI. CDR3 size: 14 residues. CDR3 in amino acids: CASSEGGRNQPQHF. The CDR3 bases are TGTGCCAGCAGTGAAGGGGGCCGCAATCAGCCCCAGCATTTT.

This clone was seen only a few times. The chain carries TRBV9 and TRBJ1-2; D gene uncertain. The CDR3 extends over 13 amino acids. V was cut by 0 bases and J by 8 bases, with 11 bases left in between. Germline V gene sequence: CDR1 SGDLS, CDR2 YYNGEE. CDR3 amino acids: CASSVGVTQGYTF. The CDR3, as DNA: TGTGCCAGCAGCGTAGGGGTCACCCAAGGCTACACCTTC.

V gene TRBV24-1 combines with J gene TRBJ2-2, with 7 nucleotides matching TRBD1. The V gene end was trimmed by 11 bases and the J gene end by 3 bases; junction bases not matched to a gene: 5. CDR1 KGHDR and CDR2 SFDVKD come from the germline V gene. The CDR3 covers 13 residues. CDR3 loop: CAIDQGDTGELFF. CDR3 in DNA: TGTGCCATCGACCAGGGGGACACCGGGGAGCTGTTTTTT.

This clone was detected only a few times. The chain joins TRBV24-1 to TRBJ2-5; no definite D call. V was trimmed by 8 bases and J by 4 bases, leaving 16 bases between them. The CDR3 runs 14 residues. CDR1 and CDR2 from the germline V gene are KGHDR and SFDVKD. The CDR3 DNA is TGTGCCACCAATCCACCAGGCATCCGAGAGACCCAGTACTTC. Translation: CATNPPGIRETQYF.

In its sample, this clone was seen many times. The J gene is TRBJ2-3, the V gene TRBV20-1; TRBD2 agrees at 10 bases. Trimming took 6 bases from V and 3 from J; bases not matched to a gene: 9. Germline CDR1 reads DFQATT; CDR2 reads SNEGSKA (reference sequence). CDR3 length equals 15 residues. The CDR3 protein is CSAEKEGLATDTQYF. DNA of the CDR3: TGCAGTGCGGAAAAAGAGGGACTAGCGACAGATACGCAGTATTTT.

This clone occurred many times. This chain uses TRBV12-3 or TRBV12-4 with TRBJ2-5; D gene ambiguous. Trimming took off 5 bases at V and 2 bases at J, with 9 bases between the two ends. This CDR3 is built from 13 residues. DNA for the CDR3: TGTGCCAGCAGTAATACTGCACAAGAGACCCAGTACTTC. It yields the protein CASSNTAQETQYF.

The sample holds a few counts of this clone. This may stem from a read error, because a much larger clone lies one nucleotide away. This chain joins TRBV12-3 or TRBV12-4 and TRBJ2-4, with 12 bases matching TRBD2. J gave up 3 bases and V 0 bases, and 12 bases lay outside the gene matches. The CDR3 is 20 amino acids. The CDR3: CASSLASRLAGGADKNIQYF. CDR3 sequence (DNA): TGTGCCAGCAGTTTAGCGTCGCGTCTAGCGGGAGGGGCGGACAAAAACATTCAGTACTTC.

This clone has a count of ten or more. The CDR3 region is CAWSPGQGARETQYF. DNA of the CDR3: TGTGCCTGGAGTCCCGGACAGGGGGCGAGGGAGACCCAGTACTTC. The chain recombines TRBV30 with TRBJ2-5; 11 nucleotides agree with TRBD1. V gave up 2 bases and J gave up 5 bases; unmatched junction bases: 7. This CDR3 region has 15 residues. Looked up from germline, CDR1 is GTSNPN and CDR2 is SVGIG (reference sequence).